The 28 T cell receptor beta chains below were found in one sample sequenced in a study of monozygotic twins with inflammatory bowel disease. TCRdb reprocessed the 5' RACE reads, keeping one entry per CDR3 protein, no DNA. The sample has about 160,000 distinct CDR3 sequences; the top ten hold 2.4%. Sequenced sample: blood. These receptors all stem from a human donor with ulcerative colitis or Crohn's disease, or a healthy co-twin of an affected twin (not recorded which).

V and J are TRBV7-9 and TRBJ2-2; as DNA is missing, the TRBD2 call by TCRdb cannot be tested. Looked up from germline, CDR1 is SEHNR and CDR2 is FQNEAQ (reference sequence). This CDR3 is 12 amino acids long. The CDR3 sequence is CASSLGRGELFF. Full variable domain (remainder filled in from reference TRBV7-9 and TRBJ2-2): DTGVSQNPRHKITKRGQNVTFRCDPISEHNRLYWYRQTLGQGPEFLTYFQNEAQLEKSRLLSDRFSAERPKGSFSTLEIQRTEQGDSAMYLCASSLGRGELFFGEGSRLTVL.

The V gene is TRBV20-1, the J gene TRBJ1-4; TCRdb reports TRBD1, a call that lacks DNA to check it against. The CDR3 consists of 14 residues. Germline V lookup: CDR1 DFQATT, CDR2 SNEGSKA (reference sequence). The CDR3 protein is CSARKGQVWEKLFF.

V and J are TRBV7-8 and TRBJ1-2; TCRdb lists TRBD1, though no DNA is available to test this call. The CDR3 consists of 14 residues. CDR1 is SGHVS and CDR2 is FQNEAQ in the germline V gene. The CDR3 loop is CASSSTSQGNGYTF.

The rearrangement links TRBV4-2 to TRBJ2-1; TCRdb's D call, TRBD1, is unchecked because there is no DNA. In germline, CDR1 is LGHNA, CDR2 YNFKEQ. CDR3 size: 14 residues. CDR3 sequence: CASSLGGRFNEQFF.

This chain connects TRBV9 to TRBJ1-1. The germline V gene has CDR1 SGDLS and CDR2 YYNGEE. The CDR3 length is 13 residues. CDR3 residues: CASSVGGDTEAFF.

This sequence joins TRBV4-3 and TRBJ2-5; TCRdb returns TRBD1, unconfirmable since there is no DNA. Per germline, CDR1 LGHNA and CDR2 YSLEER. The CDR3 loop spans 16 amino acids. The chain's CDR3 is CASSQEVGGFQETQYF.

The chain uses TRBV2 and TRBJ1-6; TCRdb's D call of TRBD1 is untestable without DNA. Per germline, CDR1 SNHLY and CDR2 FYNNEI. This CDR3 has 13 amino acids. The CDR3 here is CATRDRGNSPLHF.

The chain links TRBV20-1 to TRBJ2-5; no DNA is available, so the TRBD1 call from TCRdb remains unchecked. This CDR3 has 14 residues. CDR1 and CDR2 (germline): DFQATT, SNEGSKA (reference sequence). The CDR3 is CSAKPRAGVETQYF.

The V and J genes are TRBV7-2 and TRBJ1-3. Germline values: CDR1 SGHTA, CDR2 FQGNSA. This CDR3 has 17 amino acids. CDR3 protein: CASSLVGWTGSGNTIYF.

The rearrangement links TRBV18 to TRBJ1-1. The CDR3 runs to 14 residues. Germline lookup yields CDR1 KGHSH and CDR2 LQKENI. The CDR3 here is CASSPSTTRTEAFF.

V and J are TRBV7-9 and TRBJ2-3; checking the TCRdb D call of TRBD2 is not possible without DNA. Per germline, CDR1 SEHNR and CDR2 FQNEAQ (reference sequence). CDR3 size: 16 residues. The CDR3 region is CASSFGTSDRTDTQYF.

The chain links TRBV7-3 to TRBJ2-5; as DNA is missing, the TRBD2 call by TCRdb cannot be tested. Germline loops: CDR1 SGHTA, CDR2 FQGTGA. CDR3 size: 15 residues. The CDR3 region is CASSLNLAGAETQYF.

The chain combines TRBV5-4 with TRBJ1-1. From germline, CDR1 is SGHNT and CDR2 YYREEE (reference sequence). The CDR3 sequence is 15 residues long. CDR3 protein: CASSPHSGRNTEAFF.

This chain joins TRBV3-1 and TRBJ2-1; checking the TCRdb D call of TRBD2 is not possible without DNA. This CDR3 contains 15 residues. Germline-derived CDR1 and CDR2 are LGHDT and YNNKEL (reference sequence). Here the CDR3 reads CASSQGTSGSGEQFF.

The chain uses TRBV6-1 and TRBJ1-1; checking the TCRdb D call of TRBD1 is not possible without DNA. CDR3 size: 15 residues. Germline V CDR1 and CDR2: MNHNS, SASEGT. CDR3 sequence: CASRARLGGNTEAFF.

This chain uses TRBV6-1 with TRBJ2-7; no DNA is available, so the TRBD1 call from TCRdb remains unchecked. This CDR3 comprises 15 residues. Germline lookup yields CDR1 MNHNS and CDR2 SASEGT. Here the CDR3 reads CASSEAWASSYEQYF.

The chain is built from TRBV5-4 and TRBJ2-2; TCRdb gives TRBD2 as the D gene, but with no DNA this cannot be confirmed. The V gene's germline CDR1 is SGHNT and CDR2 YYREEE (reference sequence). The CDR3 is 16 residues long. The CDR3 sequence is CASSLAAGRNTGELFF.

The chain is built from TRBV7-8 and TRBJ1-4; TCRdb's D gene call, TRBD1, goes unchecked for lack of DNA. CDR3 length: 14 residues. CDR1 is SGHVS, CDR2 FQNEAQ, per germline. CDR3: CASSSTGGFEKLFF.

The gene calls are TRBV7-8 and TRBJ1-2; checking the TCRdb D call of TRBD1 is not possible without DNA. Germline V CDR1 and CDR2: SGHVS, FQNEAQ. The CDR3 extends over 16 amino acids. CDR3 amino acids: CASSPKAQGSNYGYTF. Full variable domain (remainder filled in from reference TRBV7-8 and TRBJ1-2): GAGVSQSPRYKVAKRGQDVALRCDPISGHVSLFWYQQALGQGPEFLTYFQNEAQLDKSGLPSDRFFAERPEGSVSTLKIQRTQQEDSAVYLCASSPKAQGSNYGYTFGSGTRLTVV.

The CDR3 here is CAISETGAQNEQFF. V usage is TRBV10-3 and J usage is TRBJ2-1; TCRdb proposes TRBD1, but this gene call is untestable without DNA. This CDR3 has 14 residues. Germline V lookup: CDR1 ENHRY, CDR2 SYGVKD.

J is TRBJ2-7 and V is TRBV7-9; the TCRdb D gene call, TRBD1, has no DNA to confirm it. CDR3 length equals 15 residues. Germline V lookup: CDR1 SEHNR, CDR2 FQNEAQ (reference sequence). The CDR3 is CASSYLDRDRNEQYF.

The chain carries TRBV28 and TRBJ2-7. The germline gives CDR1 MDHEN, CDR2 SYDVKM. The CDR3 totals 13 residues. CDR3 protein: CASTRQETYEQYF.

CDR3: CASSIYGIGGNQPQHF. This chain connects TRBV19 to TRBJ1-5; TCRdb's assignment of TRBD1 cannot be checked, as there is no DNA. CDR1 and CDR2 (germline): LNHDA, SQIVND (reference sequence). The CDR3 sequence is 16 residues long.

The chain combines TRBV27 with TRBJ1-3; TCRdb calls TRBD1, which cannot be checked without DNA. There are 16 residues in the CDR3. CDR1 and CDR2 (germline): MNHEY, SMNVEV (reference sequence). CDR3 residues: CASSPTSQGWGNTIYF.

The V call is TRBV27, the J call TRBJ1-2; there is no DNA to check the TCRdb D call of TRBD1. Germline values: CDR1 MNHEY, CDR2 SMNVEV (reference sequence). This CDR3 contains 13 residues. Here the CDR3 reads CASSYGQEYGYTF.

V is TRBV20-1 and J is TRBJ2-3; the D gene TCRdb calls, TRBD1, cannot be checked with no DNA. From germline, CDR1 is DFQATT and CDR2 SNEGSKA (reference sequence). This CDR3 comprises 17 residues. CDR3 protein: CSGDGTPGQGMSDTQYF.

This chain links TRBV27 with TRBJ2-7. The CDR3 runs 14 residues. Germline V CDR1 and CDR2: MNHEY, SMNVEV (reference sequence). The CDR3 sequence is CASSRRYGAYEQYF.

The chain has TRBV5-1 and TRBJ2-7; TCRdb's D gene call, TRBD1, goes unchecked for lack of DNA. CDR3 length: 14 residues. From germline, CDR1 is SGHRS and CDR2 YFSETQ. The CDR3 loop is CASSSTGGEYQQYF.